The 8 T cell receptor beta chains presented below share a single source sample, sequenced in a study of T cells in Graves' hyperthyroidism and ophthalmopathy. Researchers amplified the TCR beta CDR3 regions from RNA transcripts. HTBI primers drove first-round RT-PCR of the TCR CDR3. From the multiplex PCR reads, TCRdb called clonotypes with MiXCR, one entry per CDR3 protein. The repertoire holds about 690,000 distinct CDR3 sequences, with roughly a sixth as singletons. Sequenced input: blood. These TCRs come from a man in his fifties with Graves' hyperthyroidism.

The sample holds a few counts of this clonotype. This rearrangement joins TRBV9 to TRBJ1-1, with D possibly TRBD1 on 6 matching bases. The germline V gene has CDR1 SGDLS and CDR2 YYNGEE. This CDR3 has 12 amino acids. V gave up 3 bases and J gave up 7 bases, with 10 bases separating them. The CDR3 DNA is TGTGCCAGCAGCGCTACAGGGAATGAAGCTTTCTTT. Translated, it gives CASSATGNEAFF.

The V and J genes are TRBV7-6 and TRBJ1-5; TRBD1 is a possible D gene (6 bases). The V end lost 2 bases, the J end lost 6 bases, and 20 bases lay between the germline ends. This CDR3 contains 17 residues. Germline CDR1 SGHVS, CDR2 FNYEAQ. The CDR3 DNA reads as TGTGCCAGCAGCTTAAGCAGTTGGACAGTCAGTACTCAGCCCCAGCATTTT. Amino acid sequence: CASSLSSWTVSTQPQHF.

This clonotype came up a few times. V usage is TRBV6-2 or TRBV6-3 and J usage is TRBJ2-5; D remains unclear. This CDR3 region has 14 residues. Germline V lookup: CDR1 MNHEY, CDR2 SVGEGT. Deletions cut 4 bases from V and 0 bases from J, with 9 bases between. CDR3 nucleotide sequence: TGTGCCAGCAGTTCGGTGGTTTACCAAGAGACCCAGTACTTC. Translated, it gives CASSSVVYQETQYF.

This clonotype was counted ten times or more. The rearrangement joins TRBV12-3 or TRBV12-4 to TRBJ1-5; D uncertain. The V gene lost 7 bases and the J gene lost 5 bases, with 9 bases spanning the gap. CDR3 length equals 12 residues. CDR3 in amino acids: CASTLPYQPQHF. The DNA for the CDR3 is TGTGCCAGCACTCTTCCGTATCAGCCCCAGCATTTT.

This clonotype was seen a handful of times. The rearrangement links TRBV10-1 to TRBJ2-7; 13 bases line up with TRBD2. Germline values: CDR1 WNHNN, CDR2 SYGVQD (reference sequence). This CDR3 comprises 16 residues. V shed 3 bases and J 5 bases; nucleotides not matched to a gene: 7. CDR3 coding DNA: TGCGCCAGCAGTGACGGACTAGCGGGAGAATTAGACGAGCAGTACTTC. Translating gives CASSDGLAGELDEQYF.

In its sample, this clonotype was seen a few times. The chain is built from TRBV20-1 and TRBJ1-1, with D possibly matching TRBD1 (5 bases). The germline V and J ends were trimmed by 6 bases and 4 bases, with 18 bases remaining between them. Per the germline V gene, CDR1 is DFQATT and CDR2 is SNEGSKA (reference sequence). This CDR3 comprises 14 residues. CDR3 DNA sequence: TGCAGTGCCGGAACCCGGGGGTTTAGCACTGAAGCTTTCTTT. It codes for CSAGTRGFSTEAFF.

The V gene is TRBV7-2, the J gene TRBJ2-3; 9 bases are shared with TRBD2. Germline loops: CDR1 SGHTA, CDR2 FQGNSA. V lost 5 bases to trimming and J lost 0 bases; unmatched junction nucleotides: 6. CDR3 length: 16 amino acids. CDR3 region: CASSLRLAESTDTQYF. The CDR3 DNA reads TGTGCCAGCAGCCTACGACTAGCGGAGAGCACAGATACGCAGTATTTT.

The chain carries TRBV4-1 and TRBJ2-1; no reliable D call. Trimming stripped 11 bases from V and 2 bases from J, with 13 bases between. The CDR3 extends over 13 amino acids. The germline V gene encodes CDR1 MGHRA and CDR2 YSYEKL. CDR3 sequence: CASADLTYNEQFF. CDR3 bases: TGCGCCTCGGCGGACCTCACCTACAATGAGCAGTTCTTC.